This TCR beta chain was captured by sequencing in a study of shared clonotypes between healthy human individuals. Terminally differentiated effector memory CD45RA+ cells were left out of the naive CD8 fraction, which was CD45RO-negative and positively selected for CCR7. Profiling relied on immunoSEQ multiplex PCR, and the TCRdb table lists in-frame clones only, not all of them. The data contain about 680,000 clones, just over 90% of them singletons. The source is a man aged 25 to 45 in good health. Input material: naive CD8+ T cells sorted from blood.

The CDR3 here is CASSSGLVPNEQFF. CDR3 bases: TGTGCCAGCAGCTCGGGACTAGTACCTAATGAGCAGTTCTTC. The chain has TRBV5-6 and TRBJ2-1; TRBD2 matches 8 bases. The CDR3 covers 14 residues. Germline CDR1 is SGHDT and CDR2 is YYEEEE. J gave up 7 bases and V 3 bases, and 6 bases lay outside the gene matches.